Below, one T cell receptor (beta chain) is given with its context. The second PCR ran about 6 to 11 cycles with a sample-barcoded 5' primer and J-beta primers. From the 5' RACE reads, TCRdb called clonotypes with MiXCR, one entry per CDR3 protein. Counted here are about 930,000 distinct CDR3 sequences, about 29% occurring once; the ten biggest clones make up roughly 10%. The germline gives CDR1 LGHDT, CDR2 YNNKEL (reference sequence). V lost 5 bases to trimming and J lost 13 bases; unmatched junction nucleotides: 8. The CDR3 runs to 12 residues. The sample belongs to a study of blood T cells in healthy people across ages. This same sample was also taken into another study, of T cells of mothers and their children. As that study records: Versus unrelated pairs, overlap was slightly higher in related mother-child pairs, without reaching significance.

Sequencing was performed on blood. The rearrangement uses TRBV3-1 and TRBJ2-4, with 7 bases lining up with TRBD1. The receptor comes from a woman aged 40-49 years in good health. CDR3 bases: TGTGCCAGCAGCTTCCCGCAGGGGGAGCAGTACTTC. It specifies CASSFPQGEQYF. The whole variable domain, remainder taken from reference TRBV3-1 and TRBJ2-4, is DTAVSQTPKYLVTQMGNDKSIKCEQNLGHDTMYWYKQDSKKFLKIMFSYNNKELIINETVPNRFSPKSPDKAHLNLHINSLELGDSAVYFCASSFPQGEQYFGAGTRLSVL.